The next 8 T cell receptor beta chains were all read from a single sample in a study of blood T cell repertoires in COVID-19 (dated by TCRdb to 2018 to 2020). Preparation of the library involved the immunoSEQ multiplex PCR assay. Entries here come from immuneACCESS through TCRdb and include only in-frame sequences with V and J called. Some clones fail to appear in such tables; in the studies checked, an unresolved V gene covers under half of the shortfall, and the cause of the remainder is unknown. A total of about 140,000 clones appear in this sample, roughly four fifths of them only once. About 4.3% of the sample is taken by the ten largest. Input material: peripheral blood. The receptors were sampled from a woman aged 80 or over with acute or convalescent COVID-19.

The J gene is TRBJ2-1, the V gene TRBV30; no clear D. V lost 2 bases and J 4 bases, leaving 9 bases between the germline ends. CDR1 is GTSNPN and CDR2 is SVGIG in the germline V gene (reference sequence). The CDR3 runs 13 residues. The CDR3 DNA sequence: TGTGCCTGGAGTCTACAGCTGTACAATGAGCAGTTCTTC. It is translated as CAWSLQLYNEQFF.

This clone was recorded once. The J gene is TRBJ2-5, the V gene TRBV2; a weak D match, TRBD1 (6 bases). The CDR3 covers 16 residues. From germline, CDR1 is SNHLY and CDR2 FYNNEI. The V and J ends lost 6 bases and 0 bases respectively, with 17 bases between them. CDR3: CASRDLFGQYQETQYF. As DNA, the CDR3 is TGTGCCAGCAGAGACCTCTTTGGACAGTACCAAGAGACCCAGTACTTC.

The rearrangement links TRBV6-1 to TRBJ1-5; a possible D gene is TRBD1 (5 bases). This CDR3 spans 18 amino acids. Germline CDR1 is MNHNS and CDR2 is SASEGT. V was shortened by 2 bases and J by 4 bases, with 21 bases between the two germline ends. In DNA, the CDR3 is TGTGCCAGCAGTGAATCCTACCTTGGGGCAGCGTCTAATCAGCCCCAGCATTTT. Its protein is CASSESYLGAASNQPQHF.

The chain combines TRBV10-2 with TRBJ1-2; D remains unclear. CDR3 length: 13 residues. The germline CDR1 and CDR2 sequences are WSHSY and SAAADI. V lost 5 bases, J lost 0 bases, and 7 bases lay in between. CDR3: CASSPGTNYGYTF. The CDR3 region has the DNA TGCGCCAGCAGTCCGGGAACTAACTATGGCTACACCTTC.

The chain is built from TRBV3-1 (or the pseudogene TRBV3-2) and TRBJ2-3, with D perhaps matching TRBD2 (5 bases). V was pared by 0 bases and J by 1 base, with 8 bases between. The length of the CDR3 is 15 residues. The germline V gene has CDR1 LGHDT and CDR2 YNNKEL (reference sequence). CDR3 DNA sequence: TGTGCCAGCAGCCAAGATTGGCGGGGCACAGATACGCAGTATTTT. Encoded protein: CASSQDWRGTDTQYF.

This chain links TRBV19 with TRBJ2-3, with D perhaps TRBD1 (6 bases). The V gene lost 1 base and the J gene lost 2 bases, with 10 bases spanning the gap. This CDR3 is built from 15 residues. CDR1 LNHDA and CDR2 SQIVND come from the germline V gene (reference sequence). DNA for the CDR3: TGTGCCAGTAGTATAGGGCAGGGGTCCACAGATACGCAGTATTTT. This encodes CASSIGQGSTDTQYF.

The V and J genes are TRBV6-1 and TRBJ2-1; 11 bases agree with TRBD2. V shed 2 bases and J 6 bases; nucleotides not matched to a gene: 6. CDR3 size: 16 residues. Germline lookup yields CDR1 MNHNS and CDR2 SASEGT. CDR3 amino acids: CASSERLAGGSNEQFF. The CDR3 DNA reads as TGTGCCAGCAGTGAACGGCTAGCGGGAGGTAGCAATGAGCAGTTCTTC.

This clone was found a few times. V and J are TRBV5-5 and TRBJ1-2; 11 bases map to TRBD1. Trimming cost V 4 bases and J 3 bases; bases outside gene matches: 8. Germline CDR1 and CDR2: SGHKS and YYEKEE (reference sequence). The CDR3 contains 16 residues. CDR3 sequence reads: CASSEDRGRWDYGYTF. In DNA, the CDR3 is TGTGCCAGCAGCGAGGACAGGGGGCGGTGGGACTATGGCTACACCTTC.